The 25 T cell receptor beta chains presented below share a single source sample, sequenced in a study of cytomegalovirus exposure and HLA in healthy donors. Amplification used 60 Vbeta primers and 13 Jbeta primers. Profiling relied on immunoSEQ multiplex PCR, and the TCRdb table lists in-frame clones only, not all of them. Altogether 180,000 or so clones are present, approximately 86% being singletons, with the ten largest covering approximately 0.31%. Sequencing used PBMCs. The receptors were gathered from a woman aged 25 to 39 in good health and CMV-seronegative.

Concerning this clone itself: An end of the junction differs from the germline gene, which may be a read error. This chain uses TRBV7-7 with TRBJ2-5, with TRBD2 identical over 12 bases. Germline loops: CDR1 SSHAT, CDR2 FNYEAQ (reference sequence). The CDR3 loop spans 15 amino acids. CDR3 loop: CASSPDGTSGETQYF. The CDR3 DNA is TGTGCTAGCAGTCCTGATGGGACTAGCGGGGAGACCCAGTACTTC.

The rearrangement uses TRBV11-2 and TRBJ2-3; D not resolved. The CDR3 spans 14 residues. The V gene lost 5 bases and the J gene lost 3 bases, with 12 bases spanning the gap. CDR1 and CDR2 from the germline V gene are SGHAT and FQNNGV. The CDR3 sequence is CASSRSFSTDTQYF. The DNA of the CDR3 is TGTGCCAGCAGCCGGTCGTTTAGTACAGATACGCAGTATTTT. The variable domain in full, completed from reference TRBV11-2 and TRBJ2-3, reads EAGVAQSPRYKIIEKRQSVAFWCNPISGHATLYWYQQILGQGPKLLIQFQNNGVVDDSQLPKDRFSAERLKGVDSTLKIQPAKLEDSAVYLCASSRSFSTDTQYFGPGTRLTVL.

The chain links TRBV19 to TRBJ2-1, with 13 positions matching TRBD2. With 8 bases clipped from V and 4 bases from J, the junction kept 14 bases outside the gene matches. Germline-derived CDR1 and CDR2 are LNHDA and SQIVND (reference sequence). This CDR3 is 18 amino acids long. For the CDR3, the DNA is TGTGCCAGTCGACCGGGACTAGCGGGACTATGGGGTTACAATGAGCAGTTCTTC. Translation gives CASRPGLAGLWGYNEQFF.

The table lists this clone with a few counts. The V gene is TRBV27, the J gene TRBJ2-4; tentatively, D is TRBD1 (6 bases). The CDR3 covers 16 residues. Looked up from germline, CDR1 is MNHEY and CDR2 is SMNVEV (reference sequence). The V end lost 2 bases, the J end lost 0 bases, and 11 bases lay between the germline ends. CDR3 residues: CASSLGPGVAKNIQYF. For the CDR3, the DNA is TGTGCCAGCAGTTTAGGTCCAGGGGTAGCCAAAAACATTCAGTACTTC.

This chain's CDR3 is CASSQVISRDRGPETQYF. CDR3 in DNA: TGCGCCAGCAGCCAAGTCATATCCCGGGACAGGGGGCCGGAGACCCAGTACTTC. The chain carries TRBV4-1 and TRBJ2-5; 12 nucleotides agree with TRBD1. Germline trimming cut 1 base from V and 5 bases from J; bases unmatched to any gene: 11. The CDR3 extends over 18 amino acids. CDR1 is MGHRA and CDR2 is YSYEKL in the germline V gene.

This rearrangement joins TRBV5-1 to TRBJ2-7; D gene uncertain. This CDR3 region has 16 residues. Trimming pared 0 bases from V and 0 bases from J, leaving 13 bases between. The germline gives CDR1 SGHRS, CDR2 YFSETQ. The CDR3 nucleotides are TGCGCCAGCAGCTTGGGAGGTCTCCACAACTCCTACGAGCAGTACTTC. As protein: CASSLGGLHNSYEQYF.

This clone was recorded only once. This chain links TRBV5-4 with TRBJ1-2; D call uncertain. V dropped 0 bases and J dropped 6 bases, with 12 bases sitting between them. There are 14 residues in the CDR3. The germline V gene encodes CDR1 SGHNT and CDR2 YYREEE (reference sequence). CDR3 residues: CASSLANGRNGYTF. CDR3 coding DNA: TGTGCCAGCAGCTTGGCCAACGGGAGGAATGGCTACACCTTC.

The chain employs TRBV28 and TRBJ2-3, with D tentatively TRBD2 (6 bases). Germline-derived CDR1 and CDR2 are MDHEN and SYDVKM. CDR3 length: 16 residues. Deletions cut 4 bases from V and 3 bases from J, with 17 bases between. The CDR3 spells CASSSPHGSGTDTQYF. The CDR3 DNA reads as TGTGCCAGCAGTTCCCCTCACGGGAGTGGGACAGATACGCAGTATTTT.

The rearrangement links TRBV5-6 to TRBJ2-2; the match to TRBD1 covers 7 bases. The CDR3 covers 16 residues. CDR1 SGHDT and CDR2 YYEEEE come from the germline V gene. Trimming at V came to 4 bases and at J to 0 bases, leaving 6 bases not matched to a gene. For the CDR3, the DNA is TGTGCCAGCAGCCCTCTCAGGGGGTCGAACACCGGGGAGCTGTTTTTT. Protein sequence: CASSPLRGSNTGELFF.

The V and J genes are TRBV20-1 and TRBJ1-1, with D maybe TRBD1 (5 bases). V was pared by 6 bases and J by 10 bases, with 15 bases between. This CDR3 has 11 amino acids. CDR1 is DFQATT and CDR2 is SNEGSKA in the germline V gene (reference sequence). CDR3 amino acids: CSASGGGRAFF. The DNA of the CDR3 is TGCAGTGCCAGCGGGGGGGGGAGAGCTTTCTTT.

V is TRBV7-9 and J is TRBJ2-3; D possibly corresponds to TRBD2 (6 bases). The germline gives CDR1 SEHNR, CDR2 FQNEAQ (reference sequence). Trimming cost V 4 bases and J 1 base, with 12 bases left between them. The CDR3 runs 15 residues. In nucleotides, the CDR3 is TGTGCCAGCAGCTCCCGGGGGACCCGCACAGATACGCAGTATTTT. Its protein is CASSSRGTRTDTQYF.

As DNA, the CDR3 is TGCGCCAGCAGCTCTCCTTCCGGGATTAGGTGGAATGAGCAGTTCTTC. Protein sequence: CASSSPSGIRWNEQFF. The V gene is TRBV5-1, the J gene TRBJ2-1; D possibly corresponds to TRBD2 (5 bases). The germline V gene encodes CDR1 SGHRS and CDR2 YFSETQ. The V and J ends lost 3 bases and 7 bases respectively, with 20 bases between them. The CDR3 length is 16 residues.

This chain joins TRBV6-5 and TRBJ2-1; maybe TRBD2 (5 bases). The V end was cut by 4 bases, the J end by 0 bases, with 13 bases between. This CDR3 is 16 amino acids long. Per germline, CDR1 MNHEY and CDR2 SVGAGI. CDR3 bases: TGTGCCAGCAGTTTGGTTAGCACTAGCTCCTACAATGAGCAGTTCTTC. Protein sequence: CASSLVSTSSYNEQFF.

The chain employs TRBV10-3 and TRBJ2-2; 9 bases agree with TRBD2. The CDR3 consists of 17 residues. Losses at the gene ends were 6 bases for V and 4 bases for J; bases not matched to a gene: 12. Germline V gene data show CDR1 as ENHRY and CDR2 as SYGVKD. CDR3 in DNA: TGTGCCATCAGCCCGGGACTAGCAGGAAAAGGCACCGGGGAGCTGTTTTTT. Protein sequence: CAISPGLAGKGTGELFF.

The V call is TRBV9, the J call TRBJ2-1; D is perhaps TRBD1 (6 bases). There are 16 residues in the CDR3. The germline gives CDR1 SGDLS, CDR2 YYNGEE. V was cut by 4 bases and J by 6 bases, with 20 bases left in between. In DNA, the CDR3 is TGTGCCAGCAGCCCCCGTCACAGGGCTGAGTCCAATGAGCAGTTCTTC. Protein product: CASSPRHRAESNEQFF.

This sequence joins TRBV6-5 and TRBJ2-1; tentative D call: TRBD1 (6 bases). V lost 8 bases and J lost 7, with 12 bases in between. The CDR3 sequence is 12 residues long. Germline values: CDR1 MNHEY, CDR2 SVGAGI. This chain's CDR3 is CASGGPWNEQFF. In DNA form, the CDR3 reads TGTGCCAGCGGGGGCCCCTGGAATGAGCAGTTCTTC.

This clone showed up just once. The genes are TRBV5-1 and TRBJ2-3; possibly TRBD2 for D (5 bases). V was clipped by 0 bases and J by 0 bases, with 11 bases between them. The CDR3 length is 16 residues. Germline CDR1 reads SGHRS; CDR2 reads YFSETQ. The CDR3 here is CASSLGTSPSTDTQYF. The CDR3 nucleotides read TGCGCCAGCAGCTTGGGGACTTCACCTAGCACAGATACGCAGTATTTT.

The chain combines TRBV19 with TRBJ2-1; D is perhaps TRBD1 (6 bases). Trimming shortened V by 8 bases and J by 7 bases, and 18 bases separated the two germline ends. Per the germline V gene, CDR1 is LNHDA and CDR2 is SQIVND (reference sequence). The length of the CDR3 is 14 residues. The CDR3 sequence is CASEQGVQGNEQFF. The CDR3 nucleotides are TGTGCCAGTGAACAGGGAGTTCAGGGGAATGAGCAGTTCTTC.

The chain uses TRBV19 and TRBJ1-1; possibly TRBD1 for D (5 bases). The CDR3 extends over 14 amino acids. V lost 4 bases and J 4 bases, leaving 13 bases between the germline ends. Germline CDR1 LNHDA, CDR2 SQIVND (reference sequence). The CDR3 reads CASSTHNGGTEAFF. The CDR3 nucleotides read TGTGCCAGTAGTACCCACAACGGGGGCACTGAAGCTTTCTTT.

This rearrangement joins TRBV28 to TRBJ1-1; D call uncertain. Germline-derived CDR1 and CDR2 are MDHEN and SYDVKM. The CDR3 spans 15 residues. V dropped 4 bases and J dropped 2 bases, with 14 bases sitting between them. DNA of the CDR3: TGTGCCAGCAGTTCCTATTGGGCCAGTAACACTGAAGCTTTCTTT. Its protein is CASSSYWASNTEAFF.

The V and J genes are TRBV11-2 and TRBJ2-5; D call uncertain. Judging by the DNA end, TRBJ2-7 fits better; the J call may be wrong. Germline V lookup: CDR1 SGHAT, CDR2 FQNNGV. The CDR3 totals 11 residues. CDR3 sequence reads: CASRLDYEQYF. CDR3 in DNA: TGTGCCAGCAGGCTCGATTACGAGCAGTACTTC.

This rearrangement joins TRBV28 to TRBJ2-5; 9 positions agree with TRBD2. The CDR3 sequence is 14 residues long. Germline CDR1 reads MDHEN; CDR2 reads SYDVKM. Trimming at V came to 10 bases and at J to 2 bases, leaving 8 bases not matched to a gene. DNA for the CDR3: TGTGCCACCATAATAGCGGGGGATCAAGAGACCCAGTACTTC. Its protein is CATIIAGDQETQYF.

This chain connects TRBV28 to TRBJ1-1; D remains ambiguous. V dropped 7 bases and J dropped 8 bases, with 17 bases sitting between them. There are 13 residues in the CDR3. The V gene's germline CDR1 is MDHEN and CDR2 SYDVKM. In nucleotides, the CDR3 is TGTGCCAGCACCCGCGGGTTTGGAATAGAAGCTTTCTTT. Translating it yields CASTRGFGIEAFF.

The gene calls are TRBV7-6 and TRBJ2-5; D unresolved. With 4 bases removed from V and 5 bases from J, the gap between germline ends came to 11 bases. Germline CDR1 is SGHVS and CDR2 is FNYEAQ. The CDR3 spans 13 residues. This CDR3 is CASSSLVRETQYF. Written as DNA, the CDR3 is TGTGCCAGCAGCTCACTTGTTCGGGAGACCCAGTACTTC.

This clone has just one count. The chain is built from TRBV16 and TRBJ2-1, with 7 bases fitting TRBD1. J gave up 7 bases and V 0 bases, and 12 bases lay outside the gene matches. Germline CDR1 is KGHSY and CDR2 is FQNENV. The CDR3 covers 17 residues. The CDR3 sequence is CASSQSFLRGSGNEQFF. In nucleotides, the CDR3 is TGTGCCAGCAGCCAATCCTTTCTCAGGGGGTCAGGGAATGAGCAGTTCTTC.